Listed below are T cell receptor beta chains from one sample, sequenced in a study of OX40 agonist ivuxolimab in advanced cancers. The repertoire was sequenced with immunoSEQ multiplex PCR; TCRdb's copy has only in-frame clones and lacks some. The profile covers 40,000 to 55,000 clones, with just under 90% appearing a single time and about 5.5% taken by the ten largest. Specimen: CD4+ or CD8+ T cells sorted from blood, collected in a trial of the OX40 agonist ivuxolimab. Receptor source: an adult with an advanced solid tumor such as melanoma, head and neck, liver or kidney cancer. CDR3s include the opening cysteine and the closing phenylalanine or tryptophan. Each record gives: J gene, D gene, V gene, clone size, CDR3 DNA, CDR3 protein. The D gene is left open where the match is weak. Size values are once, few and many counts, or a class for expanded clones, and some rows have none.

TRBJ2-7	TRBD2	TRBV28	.	TGTGCCAGCAGAAAGAGTCTAGCGGAAATCTCCTACGAGCAGTACTTC	CASRKSLAEISYEQYF
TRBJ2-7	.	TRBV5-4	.	TGTGCCAGCAGCAACCCCGTGCTCGGGGCGCGGGAGCAGTACTTC	CASSNPVLGAREQYF
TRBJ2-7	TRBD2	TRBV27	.	TGTGCCAGCAGCGGACTAGCGGGATACGAGCAGTACTTC	CASSGLAGYEQYF
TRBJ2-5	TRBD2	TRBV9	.	TGTGCCAGCAGCTCCGGGACTAGCGGGAGAGAGACCCAGTACTTC	CASSSGTSGRETQYF
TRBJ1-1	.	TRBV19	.	TGTGCCAGTAGTTCGACACTACAGGGACGATATGGGCTGGGCACTGAAGCTTTCTTT	CASSSTLQGRYGLGTEAFF
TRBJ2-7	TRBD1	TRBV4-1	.	TGCGCCAGCAGTCCCGGGACAGGGGCGGTAGCGGGAAACTACGAGCAGTACTTC	CASSPGTGAVAGNYEQYF
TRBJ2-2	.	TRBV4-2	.	TGTGCCACCTCGACAGGACTCGCGAACACCGGGGAGCTGTTTTTT	CATSTGLANTGELFF
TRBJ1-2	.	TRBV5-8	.	TGTGCCAGCAGCTTGGGACGGCACTCCCTCTTATATGGCTACACCTTC	CASSLGRHSLLYGYTF
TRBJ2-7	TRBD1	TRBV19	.	TGTGCCAGTAGCACCGACGGGACAGGGGCTTACGAGCAGTACTTC	CASSTDGTGAYEQYF
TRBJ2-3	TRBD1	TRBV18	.	TGTGCCAGCTCAAAAGACTACAGGGGTGATACGCAGTATTTT	CASSKDYRGDTQYF
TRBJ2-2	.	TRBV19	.	TGTGCCAGTAGTAGGGGGATGGGCACCGGGGAGCTGTTTTTT	CASSRGMGTGELFF
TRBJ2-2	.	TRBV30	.	TGTGCCTGCACTAGGACTCGGACCGGGGAGCTGTTTTTT	CACTRTRTGELFF
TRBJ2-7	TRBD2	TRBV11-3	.	TGTGCCAGCAGCTTAGGGGGCGGGAGCCCCTACGAGCAGTACTTC	CASSLGGGSPYEQYF
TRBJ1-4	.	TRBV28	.	TGTGCCAGCAGTCAGCCGCCCAAGCGTAATGAAAAACTGTTTTTT	CASSQPPKRNEKLFF
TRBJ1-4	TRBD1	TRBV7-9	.	TGTGCCAGCAGCTATGGGGGACAGGGGGAAAAACTGTTTTTT	CASSYGGQGEKLFF
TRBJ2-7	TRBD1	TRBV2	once	TGTGCCAGCAGTGTCGGACAGGGGCTCTACGAGCAGTACTTC	CASSVGQGLYEQYF
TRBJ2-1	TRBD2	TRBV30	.	TGTGCCTGGAGAAGAGCGGGAGGGACCTACAATGAGCAGTTCTTC	CAWRRAGGTYNEQFF
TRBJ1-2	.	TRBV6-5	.	TGTGCCAGCAGCAACAGGGCTGCGGATGGCTACACCTTC	CASSNRAADGYTF
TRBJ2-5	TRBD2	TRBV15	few	TGTGCCACCAGCAGAGGGCGGCAGACTAGCGGGATCCAAGAGACCCAGTACTTC	CATSRGRQTSGIQETQYF
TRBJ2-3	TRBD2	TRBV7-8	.	TGTGCCAGCAGCTCCCTAGCGGGAGGGCCGGGAGATACGCAGTATTTT	CASSSLAGGPGDTQYF
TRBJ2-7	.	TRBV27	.	TGTGCCAGCAGTTTAGAGGGAGGCTCAAATTACGAGCAGTACTTC	CASSLEGGSNYEQYF
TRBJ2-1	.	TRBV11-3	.	TGTGCCAGCAGCTTAGCCTACAGGGACAATGAGCAGTTCTTC	CASSLAYRDNEQFF
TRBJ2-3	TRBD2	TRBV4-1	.	TGCGCCAGCAGCCAAGGCACTAGCGCTGGAGATACGCAGTATTTT	CASSQGTSAGDTQYF
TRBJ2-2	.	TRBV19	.	TGTGCCAGTAGTATGTGGTACACCGGGGAGCTGTTTTTT	CASSMWYTGELFF
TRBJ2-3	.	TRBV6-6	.	TGTGCCAGCACCCCCCGGGAAACAGATACGCAGTATTTT	CASTPRETDTQYF
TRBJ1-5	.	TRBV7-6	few	TGTGCCAGCAGCTCCCTAAATCAGCCCCAGCATTTT	CASSSLNQPQHF
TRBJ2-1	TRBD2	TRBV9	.	TGTGCCAGCAGCGTAGGAGCTAGCGGGAACGATGAGCAGTTCTTC	CASSVGASGNDEQFF
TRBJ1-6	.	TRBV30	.	TGTGCCTGGAGTGTTGTCCAGGGACAAAATTCACCCCTCCACTTT	CAWSVVQGQNSPLHF
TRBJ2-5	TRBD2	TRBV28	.	TGTGCCAGCAGTTCTAATTATGGTGGGACTAGCGGGATGAGAGAGACCCAGTACTTC	CASSSNYGGTSGMRETQYF